This TCR beta chain was observed in a study of cytomegalovirus exposure and HLA in healthy donors. The CDR3 has 16 amino acids. PCR was performed using 60 Vbeta and 13 Jbeta primers. Only in-frame clones appear in the TCRdb table, and some are missing; sequencing was by immunoSEQ multiplex PCR. Its table lists some 96,000 clones. This TCR was sampled from a woman aged 30 to 39 in good health and CMV-seronegative. Sequencing used PBMCs. The rearrangement links TRBV21-1 to TRBJ1-4. TRBV21-1 is a recognized pseudogene. The chain's CDR3 is CASSKVCRGGNEKLFF. The CDR3 region has the DNA TGTGCCAGCAGCAAAGTTTGCCGGGGAGGGAATGAAAAACTGTTTTTT.